The clone carrying this TCR beta chain has at least ten counts. Antigen specificity is unknown. Source material was 2 million unsorted PBMCs, stored at -80 °C in RNAlater. There are 18 residues in the CDR3. Between the trimmed V and J ends, which lost 6 bases and 2 bases, there was a span of 22 bases. Germline CDR1 reads MNHEY; CDR2 reads SVGAGI. TCRdb re-derived calls from the 5' RACE reads in MiXCR, one entry per CDR3 protein. The sample includes about 120,000 distinct CDR3 sequences, approximately 3.2% of them seen just once. The sample originates from a study of neurological immune-mediated disorders. Regarding the study as a whole: No CDR3 amino acid sequences recurred among expanded clones across subjects, suggesting private repertoires in all groups. No link was found between any clinical or MRI feature and the multiple sclerosis repertoire cluster.

This receptor was taken from a woman aged 25 to 39 with multiple sclerosis. Sequencing used PBMCs. The J gene is TRBJ2-2, the V gene TRBV6-5; D tentatively fits TRBD1 or TRBD2 (5 bases each). CDR3 sequence reads: CASSPRVGVFRNTGELFF. In DNA, the CDR3 is TGTGCCAGCAGCCCCCGCGTGGGGGTTTTTCGAAACACCGGGGAGCTGTTTTTT.